These 21 T cell receptor beta chains were all obtained from the same sample, sequenced in a study of T cells in localized non-small cell lung cancer. Here immunoSEQ multiplex PCR was the method, and the copy in TCRdb shows in-frame clones only, minus some. The repertoire has 25,000 to 35,000 clones, approximately 90% of them found once; the top ten carry around 13%. The specimen comprised peripheral blood, sampled before any cancer treatment. Receptor source: a female donor older than 55 with stage III squamous cell lung carcinoma.

The chain couples TRBV15 to TRBJ2-3; D not certain. Trimming took off 6 bases at V and 2 bases at J, with 9 bases between the two ends. The CDR3 covers 13 residues. Germline CDR1 LNHNV, CDR2 YYDKDF (reference sequence). In nucleotides, the CDR3 is TGTGCCACCAGTTTTCCTTCCACAGATACGCAGTATTTT. Amino acids: CATSFPSTDTQYF. Based on the CDR3 plus reference TRBV15 and TRBJ2-3, the full variable domain is DAMVIQNPRYQVTQFGKPVTLSCSQTLNHNVMYWYQQKSSQAPKLLFHYYDKDFNNEADTPDNFQSRRPNTSFCFLDIRSPGLGDTAMYLCATSFPSTDTQYFGPGTRLTVL.

The chain links TRBV10-1 to TRBJ2-7; the match to TRBD1 covers 10 bases. This CDR3 contains 15 residues. J gave up 0 bases and V 3 bases, and 2 bases lay outside the gene matches. Germline lookup yields CDR1 WNHNN and CDR2 SYGVQD (reference sequence). The CDR3 coding sequence is TGCGCCAGCAGTGAAGGGACAGGGGCCTCCTACGAGCAGTACTTC. Translation: CASSEGTGASYEQYF.

This chain uses TRBV6-1 with TRBJ2-5; 9 nucleotides line up with TRBD1. Germline trimming cut 3 bases from V and 2 bases from J; bases unmatched to any gene: 13. Germline V lookup: CDR1 MNHNS, CDR2 SASEGT. The CDR3 has 18 amino acids. The CDR3 is CASSEPRAGQGLQETQYF. The CDR3 bases are TGTGCCAGCAGTGAGCCCCGCGCCGGACAGGGGCTTCAAGAGACCCAGTACTTC.

This chain links TRBV7-2 with TRBJ2-3; D not resolved. Germline V CDR1 and CDR2: SGHTA, FQGNSA. V was trimmed by 8 bases and J by 0 bases, leaving 12 bases between them. The CDR3 loop spans 14 amino acids. The CDR3 region has the DNA TGTGCCAGCGGCAACAGTGCTAGCACAGATACGCAGTATTTT. It yields the protein CASGNSASTDTQYF.

This clone showed up just once. The chain couples TRBV11-2 to TRBJ2-1; no clear D. Germline loops: CDR1 SGHAT, CDR2 FQNNGV. V gave up 3 bases and J gave up 0 bases, with 6 bases separating them. The CDR3 length is 14 residues. CDR3 residues: CASSFGSSYNEQFF. The CDR3 bases are TGTGCCAGCAGCTTTGGAAGCTCCTACAATGAGCAGTTCTTC.

The chain joins TRBV27 to TRBJ2-2; D remains unclear. The CDR3 length is 17 residues. The germline gives CDR1 MNHEY, CDR2 SMNVEV (reference sequence). Trimming cost V 6 bases and J 0 bases, with 17 bases left between them. This chain's CDR3 is CASRVVGKGANTGELFF. The CDR3 region has the DNA TGTGCCAGCAGGGTGGTAGGGAAAGGCGCGAACACCGGGGAGCTGTTTTTT.

The sample holds a few counts of this clone. V is TRBV27 and J is TRBJ2-2; tentative D call: TRBD1 (5 bases). This CDR3 has 14 residues. Between the trimmed V and J ends, which lost 2 bases and 5 bases, there was a span of 9 bases. Germline V lookup: CDR1 MNHEY, CDR2 SMNVEV (reference sequence). The CDR3 DNA reads TGTGCCAGCAGTTTACAGGGAATGACCGGGGAGCTGTTTTTT. Its protein product is CASSLQGMTGELFF.

The rearrangement links TRBV11-2 to TRBJ1-3; TRBD1 agrees at 10 bases. J lost 0 bases, V lost 3 bases, and 5 bases had no gene match. The CDR3 is 17 amino acids. Germline CDR1 is SGHAT and CDR2 is FQNNGV. CDR3 nucleotide sequence: TGTGCCAGCAGCTTTTTAAGGACAGGGGGCTCTGGAAACACCATATATTTT. This translates into CASSFLRTGGSGNTIYF.

The chain uses TRBV6-1 and TRBJ2-1; 11 nucleotides match TRBD2. Trimming at V came to 7 bases and at J to 5 bases, leaving 7 bases not matched to a gene. This CDR3 contains 15 residues. CDR1 is MNHNS and CDR2 is SASEGT in the germline V gene. The CDR3 loop is CASTKELAGDNEQFF. CDR3 bases: TGTGCCAGCACCAAGGAACTAGCGGGAGACAATGAGCAGTTCTTC.

V gene TRBV13 combines with J gene TRBJ2-1, with D possibly TRBD2 on 6 matching bases. V gave up 5 bases and J gave up 5 bases, with 13 bases separating them. Germline-derived CDR1 and CDR2 are PRHDT and FYEKMQ (reference sequence). The CDR3 sequence is 14 residues long. As DNA, the CDR3 is TGTGCCAGCAGCCCCCGGGACTGGAACAATGAGCAGTTCTTC. Residues: CASSPRDWNNEQFF.

The V call is TRBV4-2, the J call TRBJ2-1; 11 nucleotides match TRBD2. In germline, CDR1 is LGHNA, CDR2 YNFKEQ. The CDR3 has 15 amino acids. V was pared by 4 bases and J by 6 bases, with 5 bases of the junction left unmatched. Here the CDR3 DNA reads TGTGCCAGCAGCCCGGGACTAGCGGCCACCAATGAGCAGTTCTTC. Protein: CASSPGLAATNEQFF.

The chain employs TRBV11-2 and TRBJ2-5; the match to TRBD2 covers 12 bases. The CDR3 is 16 residues long. Germline CDR1 is SGHAT and CDR2 is FQNNGV. Losses at the gene ends were 5 bases for V and 3 bases for J; bases not matched to a gene: 7. The CDR3 bases are TGTGCCAGCAGCCTTACGACTAGCGGGGGTGAAGAGACCCAGTACTTC. Amino acids: CASSLTTSGGEETQYF.

This rearrangement joins TRBV6-6 to TRBJ2-5; no reliable D call. V lost 1 base to trimming and J lost 0 bases, with 12 bases between them. CDR3 size: 16 residues. Per germline, CDR1 MNHNY and CDR2 SVGAGI (reference sequence). CDR3 in DNA: TGTGCCAGCAGTTACTACGCAGGCGGAAACCAAGAGACCCAGTACTTC. This encodes CASSYYAGGNQETQYF.

The rearrangement links TRBV4-1 to TRBJ2-5; TRBD2 might be the D (6 bases). Per the germline V gene, CDR1 is MGHRA and CDR2 is YSYEKL. V lost 0 bases and J 2 bases, leaving 13 bases between the germline ends. The CDR3 loop spans 16 amino acids. CDR3 sequence (DNA): TGCGCCAGCAGCCAAGAATCCGGGACTGGACAAGAGACCCAGTACTTC. Translated: CASSQESGTGQETQYF.

J is TRBJ2-1 and V is TRBV30; TRBD2 aligns across 10 bases. This CDR3 comprises 15 residues. V lost 2 bases to trimming and J lost 0 bases; unmatched junction nucleotides: 1. Germline loops: CDR1 GTSNPN, CDR2 SVGIG (reference sequence). CDR3 coding DNA: TGTGCCTGGAGTCGACTAGCGGGCTCCTACAATGAGCAGTTCTTC. Amino acid sequence: CAWSRLAGSYNEQFF.

This rearrangement joins TRBV28 to TRBJ2-5; no firm D call. CDR1 and CDR2 from the germline V gene are MDHEN and SYDVKM. The length of the CDR3 is 13 residues. Trimming took off 0 bases at V and 5 bases at J, with 7 bases between the two ends. DNA for the CDR3: TGTGCCAGCAGTTTATGGGGGTACGAGACCCAGTACTTC. Amino acid sequence: CASSLWGYETQYF.

The V call is TRBV7-9, the J call TRBJ2-7; D is ambiguous. The germline V gene encodes CDR1 SEHNR and CDR2 FQNEAQ (reference sequence). This CDR3 is 13 amino acids long. The V end was cut by 1 base, the J end by 3 bases, with 7 bases between. The CDR3 here is CASSLEVGYEQYF. The CDR3 DNA reads as TGTGCCAGCAGCTTAGAGGTGGGCTACGAGCAGTACTTC.

The chain combines TRBV5-4 with TRBJ2-5; 9 bases are shared with TRBD1. The CDR3 loop spans 15 amino acids. CDR1 is SGHNT, CDR2 YYREEE, per germline (reference sequence). V lost 2 bases, J lost 2 bases, and 4 bases stayed unmatched. CDR3 region: CASSLGTGKQETQYF. The CDR3 DNA sequence: TGTGCCAGCAGCTTAGGGACAGGGAAACAAGAGACCCAGTACTTC.

The chain links TRBV28 to TRBJ2-7, with D possibly being TRBD1 (5 bases). There are 14 residues in the CDR3. The germline V gene has CDR1 MDHEN and CDR2 SYDVKM. V was clipped by 11 bases and J by 0 bases, with 17 bases between them. In DNA form, the CDR3 reads TGTGCCCGCTATTCCAGGGATAGCTCCTACGAGCAGTACTTC. It specifies CARYSRDSSYEQYF. Combining the CDR3 with reference TRBV28 and TRBJ2-7 gives the whole variable domain DVKVTQSSRYLVKRTGEKVFLECVQDMDHENMFWYRQDPGLGLRLIYFSYDVKMKEKGDIPEGYSVSREKKERFSLILESASTNQTSMYLCARYSRDSSYEQYFGPGTRLTVT.

This clone was seen a handful of times. The rearrangement links TRBV7-3 to TRBJ1-1; D is unclear. Trimming took off 3 bases at V and 9 bases at J, with 14 bases between the two ends. This CDR3 comprises 13 residues. The V gene's germline CDR1 is SGHTA and CDR2 FQGTGA. This CDR3 is CASSFDEGTKAFF. CDR3 DNA: TGTGCCAGCAGCTTTGACGAGGGAACCAAAGCTTTCTTT.

The rearrangement joins TRBV4-3 to TRBJ2-3; 10 nucleotides match TRBD2. The V and J ends lost 0 bases and 3 bases, in that order; junction bases with no gene match: 21. CDR1 and CDR2 from the germline V gene are LGHNA and YSLEER. This CDR3 has 22 residues. The chain's CDR3 is CASSQDFPDRLGTSDRTDTQYF. The CDR3, as DNA: TGCGCCAGCAGCCAAGATTTTCCCGACAGGCTCGGGACTAGCGATCGGACAGATACGCAGTATTTT.